A selection of T cell receptor beta chains follows, all from one sample in a study of cytomegalovirus exposure and HLA in healthy donors. Produced via immunoSEQ multiplex PCR; TCRdb's table is partial and in-frame only. Among around 240,000 clones, around 91% were seen once, and the ten largest hold 0.35% to 0.4%. Material: PBMCs. The receptors derive from a young woman in good health and CMV-seronegative. The CDR3 runs from the conserved cysteine through the conserved F or W. A D gene is named only where the DNA matches it firmly. Rows give clone size only sometimes, using once, few, many, or a class for an expanded clone.

cdr3_aa: CATSRHFRVTTKGYNSPLHF
cdr3_nt: TGTGCCACCAGCAGGCATTTCCGGGTAACAACGAAGGGGTATAATTCACCCCTCCACTTT
v_call: TRBV15
d_call: -
clone_size: -
j_call: TRBJ1-6

cdr3_aa: CASSPVQTTNEKLFF
cdr3_nt: TGTGCCAGCAGCCCCGTACAGACAACTAATGAAAAACTGTTTTTT
v_call: TRBV5-6
d_call: -
clone_size: -
j_call: TRBJ1-4

cdr3_aa: CASSPSSYNSPLHF
cdr3_nt: TGTGCCAGCTCACCGAGCTCCTATAATTCACCCCTCCACTTT
v_call: TRBV18
d_call: -
clone_size: -
j_call: TRBJ1-6

cdr3_aa: CSVHREDGYTF
cdr3_nt: TGCAGTGTCCACAGGGAAGATGGCTACACCTTC
v_call: TRBV20-1
d_call: -
clone_size: -
j_call: TRBJ1-2

cdr3_aa: CASSYAGGSDTQYF
cdr3_nt: TGTGCCAGCAGTTACGCGGGGGGCTCAGATACGCAGTATTTT
v_call: TRBV6-5
d_call: TRBD2
clone_size: -
j_call: TRBJ2-3

cdr3_aa: CASSHGAENYGYTF
cdr3_nt: TGTGCCAGCAGTCATGGTGCAGAAAACTATGGCTACACCTTC
v_call: TRBV27
d_call: -
clone_size: -
j_call: TRBJ1-2

cdr3_aa: CSVGAGDYGYTF
cdr3_nt: TGCAGCGTTGGCGCAGGGGACTATGGCTACACCTTC
v_call: TRBV29-1
d_call: -
clone_size: -
j_call: TRBJ1-2

cdr3_aa: CASSPLAGVNTGELFF
cdr3_nt: TGCGCCAGCAGCCCACTAGCGGGGGTTAACACCGGGGAGCTGTTTTTT
v_call: TRBV5-1
d_call: TRBD2
clone_size: -
j_call: TRBJ2-2

cdr3_aa: CASSQAIVQSSYNEQFF
cdr3_nt: TGCGCCAGCAGCCAAGCAATCGTACAGAGCTCCTACAATGAGCAGTTCTTC
v_call: TRBV4-3
d_call: -
clone_size: -
j_call: TRBJ2-1

cdr3_aa: CASSSDNEQFF
cdr3_nt: TGTGCCAGCAGTTCGGACAATGAGCAGTTCTTC
v_call: TRBV28
d_call: -
clone_size: few
j_call: TRBJ2-1

cdr3_aa: CASSPGQGDRNSPLHF
cdr3_nt: TGCGCCAGCAGTCCCGGACAGGGGGATAGGAATTCACCCCTCCACTTT
v_call: TRBV4-1
d_call: TRBD1
clone_size: -
j_call: TRBJ1-6

cdr3_aa: CASRPIGGKLFF
cdr3_nt: TGTGCCAGCAGACCCATCGGGGGAAAACTGTTTTTT
v_call: TRBV11-2
d_call: -
clone_size: -
j_call: TRBJ1-4

cdr3_aa: CASSLVQTGELFF
cdr3_nt: TGTGCCAGCAGCTTAGTACAAACCGGGGAGCTGTTTTTT
v_call: TRBV7-6
d_call: -
clone_size: -
j_call: TRBJ2-2

cdr3_aa: CASSPITGTYNEQFF
cdr3_nt: TGTGCCAGCAGCCCGATTACAGGAACCTACAATGAGCAGTTCTTC
v_call: TRBV5-4
d_call: -
clone_size: -
j_call: TRBJ2-1

cdr3_aa: CASRSGKNTGELFF
cdr3_nt: TGTGCAAGTCGCTCAGGGAAGAACACCGGGGAGCTGTTTTTT
v_call: TRBV12-2
d_call: -
clone_size: -
j_call: TRBJ2-2

cdr3_aa: CASSVNRGSYGYTF
cdr3_nt: TGTGCCAGTAGTGTCAACAGGGGCAGCTATGGCTACACCTTC
v_call: TRBV19
d_call: TRBD1
clone_size: once
j_call: TRBJ1-2

cdr3_aa: CASSPMKQGNTEAFF
cdr3_nt: TGTGCCAGCTCACCCATGAAACAGGGGAACACTGAAGCTTTCTTT
v_call: TRBV18
d_call: -
clone_size: -
j_call: TRBJ1-1

cdr3_aa: CASSQSSSQELNQPQHF
cdr3_nt: TGCGCCAGCAGTCAATCGTCGAGCCAAGAATTAAATCAGCCCCAGCATTTT
v_call: TRBV23-1
d_call: -
clone_size: -
j_call: TRBJ1-5

cdr3_aa: CAWSVGQGGSPLHF
cdr3_nt: TGTGCCTGGAGTGTAGGGCAGGGCGGTTCACCCCTCCACTTT
v_call: TRBV30
d_call: -
clone_size: -
j_call: TRBJ1-6

cdr3_aa: CASSYSPAGELFF
cdr3_nt: TGTGCCAGCAGTTACTCCCCTGCCGGGGAGCTGTTTTTT
v_call: TRBV6-5
d_call: -
clone_size: -
j_call: TRBJ2-2

cdr3_aa: CASSQPGDRATNEKLFF
cdr3_nt: TGTGCCAGCAGCCAACCGGGAGACCGCGCAACTAATGAAAAACTGTTTTTT
v_call: TRBV14
d_call: -
clone_size: -
j_call: TRBJ1-4

cdr3_aa: CASSLWAGGRNEQFF
cdr3_nt: TGTGCCAGCAGTTTATGGGCAGGGGGAAGGAATGAGCAGTTCTTC
v_call: TRBV28
d_call: TRBD1
clone_size: -
j_call: TRBJ2-1

cdr3_aa: CASKRNRDPSSYGYTF
cdr3_nt: TGTGCCAGCAAGCGGAACAGAGACCCCTCGAGCTATGGCTACACCTTC
v_call: TRBV28
d_call: -
clone_size: -
j_call: TRBJ1-2

cdr3_aa: CASSSYTDTQYF
cdr3_nt: TGCGCCAGCAGTTCCTACACAGATACGCAGTATTTT
v_call: TRBV10-1
d_call: -
clone_size: -
j_call: TRBJ2-3

cdr3_aa: CASSPGGVGQPQHF
cdr3_nt: TGTGCCAGCAGTCCGGGCGGGGTAGGACAGCCCCAGCATTTT
v_call: TRBV28
d_call: -
clone_size: -
j_call: TRBJ1-5

cdr3_aa: CASRGGLAGSYEQYF
cdr3_nt: TGTGCCAGCAGGGGGGGACTAGCGGGTTCCTACGAGCAGTACTTC
v_call: TRBV2
d_call: TRBD2
clone_size: -
j_call: TRBJ2-7

cdr3_aa: CASSLSGEGETQYF
cdr3_nt: TGTGCCAGCAGTTTATCAGGGGAGGGGGAGACCCAGTACTTC
v_call: TRBV28
d_call: -
clone_size: once
j_call: TRBJ2-5

cdr3_aa: CASSFKRLSSYNEQFF
cdr3_nt: TGTGCCAGCAGCTTTAAGCGGTTGAGCTCCTACAATGAGCAGTTCTTC
v_call: TRBV12-1
d_call: -
clone_size: -
j_call: TRBJ2-1

cdr3_aa: CASSLVSGAYTEAFF
cdr3_nt: TGTGCCAGCAGCTTAGTATCAGGGGCATACACTGAAGCTTTCTTT
v_call: TRBV11-2
d_call: -
clone_size: -
j_call: TRBJ1-1

cdr3_aa: CASSTDTGELFF
cdr3_nt: TGTGCCAGCAGCACAGACACCGGGGAGCTGTTTTTT
v_call: TRBV9
d_call: -
clone_size: -
j_call: TRBJ2-2

cdr3_aa: CASSLGDRGTEAFF
cdr3_nt: TGTGCCAGCAGCTTAGGGGACAGGGGCACTGAAGCTTTCTTT
v_call: TRBV7-3
d_call: TRBD1
clone_size: -
j_call: TRBJ1-1

cdr3_aa: CASSLTSGGLWETQYF
cdr3_nt: TGCGCCAGCAGCTTGACTAGCGGGGGTTTGTGGGAGACCCAGTACTTC
v_call: TRBV5-1
d_call: TRBD2
clone_size: once
j_call: TRBJ2-5

cdr3_aa: CAWSGTPGEQFF
cdr3_nt: TGTGCCTGGAGTGGAACGCCCGGTGAGCAGTTCTTC
v_call: TRBV30
d_call: -
clone_size: -
j_call: TRBJ2-1

cdr3_aa: CASSVLYSNQPQHF
cdr3_nt: TGTGCCAGCAGTGTTCTATATAGCAATCAGCCCCAGCATTTT
v_call: TRBV25-1
d_call: -
clone_size: -
j_call: TRBJ1-5

cdr3_aa: CANPGDRRNEQFF
cdr3_nt: TGTGCCAACCCGGGGGACAGAAGAAATGAGCAGTTCTTC
v_call: TRBV28
d_call: -
clone_size: -
j_call: TRBJ2-1

cdr3_aa: CASSQEGTGSFGTEAFF
cdr3_nt: TGTGCCAGCAGCCAAGAAGGGACAGGGTCGTTTGGCACTGAAGCTTTCTTT
v_call: TRBV14
d_call: TRBD1
clone_size: -
j_call: TRBJ1-1

cdr3_aa: CSAMTGGIYEQYF
cdr3_nt: TGCAGCGCCATGACAGGGGGCATTTACGAGCAGTACTTC
v_call: TRBV29-1
d_call: TRBD1
clone_size: -
j_call: TRBJ2-7

cdr3_aa: CASSPSGGARDTQYF
cdr3_nt: TGTGCCAGCAGCCCTAGCGGGGGGGCGAGAGATACGCAGTATTTT
v_call: TRBV9
d_call: TRBD2
clone_size: -
j_call: TRBJ2-3

cdr3_aa: CASSGVAANYNEQFF
cdr3_nt: TGTGCCAGCAGTGGGGTAGCGGCAAACTACAATGAGCAGTTCTTC
v_call: TRBV2
d_call: -
clone_size: -
j_call: TRBJ2-1

cdr3_aa: CAPDPPTHGGAQYF
cdr3_nt: TGTGCCCCTGACCCCCCGACACATGGGGGCGCGCAGTACTTC
v_call: TRBV19
d_call: -
clone_size: -
j_call: TRBJ2-7

cdr3_aa: CATSSGGSNSNQPQHF
cdr3_nt: TGTGCCACCAGCAGTGGAGGTAGCAATAGCAATCAGCCCCAGCATTTT
v_call: TRBV15
d_call: -
clone_size: -
j_call: TRBJ1-5

cdr3_aa: CASSIHPGQGSTDTQYF
cdr3_nt: TGTGCCAGTAGTATCCACCCCGGACAGGGGAGCACAGATACGCAGTATTTT
v_call: TRBV19
d_call: TRBD1
clone_size: -
j_call: TRBJ2-3

cdr3_aa: CASSLRSSGGGTDTQYF
cdr3_nt: TGCGCCAGCAGCTTGAGGTCTAGCGGGGGGGGCACAGATACGCAGTATTTT
v_call: TRBV5-1
d_call: TRBD2
clone_size: -
j_call: TRBJ2-3

cdr3_aa: CASSIESTGTGELFF
cdr3_nt: TGTGCCAGTAGTATCGAGTCGACGGGCACCGGGGAGCTGTTTTTT
v_call: TRBV19
d_call: -
clone_size: -
j_call: TRBJ2-2

cdr3_aa: CASMGGETQYF
cdr3_nt: TGTGCCAGCATGGGGGGTGAGACCCAGTACTTC
v_call: TRBV7-2
d_call: -
clone_size: once
j_call: TRBJ2-5

cdr3_aa: CAISEPPAGGYTF
cdr3_nt: TGTGCCATCAGTGAGCCGCCGGCGGGAGGCTACACCTTC
v_call: TRBV10-3
d_call: -
clone_size: -
j_call: TRBJ1-2

cdr3_aa: CASSLTSVPYNEQFF
cdr3_nt: TGTGCCAGCAGTTTGACTAGCGTTCCCTACAATGAGCAGTTCTTC
v_call: TRBV27
d_call: TRBD2
clone_size: -
j_call: TRBJ2-1

cdr3_aa: CSVSGQANTEAFF
cdr3_nt: TGCAGCGTCTCCGGACAGGCGAACACTGAAGCTTTCTTT
v_call: TRBV29-1
d_call: TRBD1
clone_size: -
j_call: TRBJ1-1

cdr3_aa: CASSFGGGRETQYF
cdr3_nt: TGCGCCAGCAGCTTTGGAGGAGGGAGGGAGACCCAGTACTTC
v_call: TRBV5-1
d_call: -
clone_size: -
j_call: TRBJ2-5

cdr3_aa: CASSKELAGEETQYF
cdr3_nt: TGTGCCAGCAGCAAAGAACTAGCGGGGGAAGAGACCCAGTACTTC
v_call: TRBV21-1
d_call: -
clone_size: -
j_call: TRBJ2-5